This TCR beta chain was sequenced for a study of CXCR3 chemokines and chemotherapy response in bladder cancer. TCRdb called the PCR reads again in MiXCR, with one record for every CDR3 protein. The sample has over 5,000 distinct CDR3 sequences; under 15% are singletons. A word on this clonotype: It differs at one base from a far larger clone, so likely a read error.

V shed 4 bases, J shed 3 bases, and the junction held 15 bases outside the gene matches. CDR3 length: 18 residues. CDR1 and CDR2 from the germline V gene are MNHEY and SMNVEV (reference sequence). The rearrangement joins TRBV27 to TRBJ2-4, with 7 nucleotides matching TRBD1. The TCR originated in a human donor with bladder cancer that responded to neoadjuvant chemotherapy. The sample was acquired from a patient whose treatment included neoadjuvant chemotherapy. CDR3 amino acids: CASSYPLDRAEDKNIQYF. CDR3 DNA: TGTGCCAGCAGTTACCCATTAGACAGGGCTGAGGACAAAAACATTCAGTACTTC.